Reported below is one T cell receptor (beta chain). Its antigen remains unknown. This sample is drawn from a study of identical twins. The CDR3 sequence is 14 residues long. Germline V lookup: CDR1 MNHNS, CDR2 SASEGT. V lost 6 bases to trimming and J lost 4 bases; unmatched junction nucleotides: 7. MiXCR, applied by TCRdb to the 5' RACE reads, yields one record per CDR3 protein. This sample has roughly 280,000 distinct CDR3 sequences, with 8.5% to 9.5% found just once. Broader study findings: Invariant populations such as MAIT and iNKT cells could partly muddle zero-insertion analyses. Out-of-frame alpha sequences shared by twins were enriched for low generation probability.

The same sample was also studied in work on yellow fever vaccine responses in identical twins.

V usage is TRBV6-1 and J usage is TRBJ1-2; 8 nucleotides align to TRBD1. The clonotype comes from a woman under 30 in good health. Sequencing was carried out using CD8+ T cells sorted from blood. The CDR3 DNA sequence: TGTGCCAGCAGCGGACAGGGTTCTTCCTATGGCTACACCTTC. It specifies CASSGQGSSYGYTF.